The clone carrying this T cell receptor (beta chain) was seen more than once but under ten times. TCRdb independently ran MiXCR on the RT-PCR reads; one entry per CDR3 protein. Found here are tens of thousands of distinct CDR3 sequences, roughly 30% of them singletons; the top ten hold approximately 75%. This sample stems from a study of patients and donors after allogeneic stem cell transplantation. Looked up from germline, CDR1 is SGHRS and CDR2 is YFSETQ. The CDR3 length is 14 residues. The V gene lost 4 bases and the J gene lost 0 bases, with 8 bases spanning the gap. The chain is built from TRBV5-1 and TRBJ1-3; D is unclear. The sequence was obtained from a human donor who was either an allogeneic HSCT recipient or a stem cell or donor lymphocyte infusion donor (not recorded which). It is not recorded whose cells these are; they may come from a transplant donor. Sequenced: blood, either unsorted or a sorted T cell fraction (not recorded which). The CDR3 DNA reads TGCGCCAGCAGCGACACCTCCTCTGGAAACACCATATATTTT. It translates to CASSDTSSGNTIYF.